The following is a TCR beta chain sequence with its context. Its antigen is unidentified. These data are taken from a study of T cell responses to AZD1222 COVID-19 vaccine. General study results and limits: Vaccine-related CD4 TCRs covered spike, predominating at 160-218 and 743-854. Clonal diversity was possibly underestimated; the donors were predominantly white British and more often female.

Recipients boosted at about 4 weeks or about 12 weeks are pooled. Assay used: immunoSEQ multiplex PCR; TCRdb lists only in-frame clones, some missing. The sample yields tens of thousands of clones, 87% seen once. The sample consisted of peripheral blood, taken 28 days after the second AZD1222 dose. This receptor was obtained from an adult who received the AZD1222 COVID-19 vaccine.

CDR3 DNA sequence: TGTGCTAATTCCGGGAGAAGGGGTGGCTACACCTTC. It codes for CANSGRRGGYTF. The rearrangement links TRBV28 to TRBJ1-2; D is perhaps TRBD1 (5 bases). The CDR3 consists of 12 residues. Germline V gene lookup returns CDR1 MDHEN and CDR2 SYDVKM.